This is a list of T cell receptor beta chains from one sample in a study of blood T cell repertoires in COVID-19. Clones were sequenced by immunoSEQ multiplex PCR, and TCRdb holds only the in-frame ones, with some missing. The sample lists some 130,000 clones, 70% to 85% seen once, with approximately 4% in the top ten. Material: peripheral blood. The source is a man between 60 and 70 years old with acute or convalescent COVID-19. Each CDR3 is given with its conserved first and last residue. The order of the fields is CDR3 length, V gene, J gene, D gene, clone size, CDR3 protein, CDR3 DNA. A D gene is named only where the DNA matches it firmly. Size values are once, few and many counts, or a class for expanded clones, and some rows have none.

17	TRBV3-1/TRBV3-2	TRBJ2-5	TRBD2	NA	CASSQITSGREQETQYF	TGTGCCAGCAGTCAAATCACTAGCGGGAGAGAACAAGAGACCCAGTACTTC
15	TRBV28	TRBJ1-2	TRBD1	NA	CASSDPGTGNYGYTF	TGTGCCAGCAGTGACCCGGGGACAGGGAACTATGGCTACACCTTC
15	TRBV27	TRBJ2-2	NA	NA	CASSSQGASAGELFF	TGTGCCAGCAGTTCTCAGGGTGCGTCCGCCGGGGAGCTGTTTTTT
14	TRBV9	TRBJ1-4	NA	NA	CASSPGLNNEKLFF	TGTGCCAGCAGCCCGGGACTGAATAATGAAAAACTGTTTTTT
13	TRBV18	TRBJ1-5	NA	NA	CASSPASNQPQHF	TGTGCCAGCTCACCAGCGAGCAATCAGCCCCAGCATTTT
14	TRBV6-5	TRBJ2-7	TRBD2	NA	CASSTSGRSYEQYF	TGTGCCAGCAGTACGAGCGGGAGATCCTACGAGCAGTACTTC
17	TRBV18	TRBJ2-7	TRBD2	NA	CASSPATSGLSSYEQYF	TGTGCCAGCTCACCCGCGACTAGCGGGCTGAGCTCCTACGAGCAGTACTTC
15	TRBV5-1	TRBJ2-1	TRBD2	NA	CASSFSAGGRNEQFF	TGCGCCAGCAGCTTTTCAGCGGGAGGGCGCAATGAGCAGTTCTTC
14	TRBV24-1	TRBJ1-2	TRBD1	NA	CATSEGTGLPGYTF	TGTGCCACCAGTGAGGGGACAGGGCTCCCTGGCTACACCTTC
15	TRBV4-1	TRBJ1-1	NA	NA	CASSQGQHSGTEAFF	TGCGCCAGCAGCCAAGGGCAGCACAGCGGAACTGAAGCTTTCTTT
15	TRBV11-3	TRBJ2-1	TRBD2	NA	CASSLGGLAGGEQFF	TGTGCCAGCAGCTTAGGGGGACTAGCGGGAGGGGAGCAGTTCTTC
15	TRBV28	TRBJ1-2	TRBD1	NA	CASSVTGGSNYGYTF	TGTGCCAGCAGTGTTACAGGGGGCTCTAACTATGGCTACACCTTC
14	TRBV2	TRBJ1-4	NA	NA	CASRIQIFNEKLFF	TGTGCCAGCAGAATACAGATCTTCAATGAAAAACTGTTTTTT
14	TRBV27	TRBJ1-6	NA	NA	CASSLGLANSPLHF	TGTGCCAGCAGTTTAGGGCTGGCTAATTCACCCCTCCACTTT
14	TRBV27	TRBJ2-7	NA	NA	CASSLRFSSYEQYF	TGTGCCAGCAGTTTACGATTTAGCTCCTACGAGCAGTACTTC
20	TRBV5-1	TRBJ2-6	TRBD1	NA	CASSTDRGIGLVAGANVLTF	TGCGCCAGCAGCACCGACAGGGGAATAGGGTTGGTCGCTGGGGCCAACGTCCTGACTTTC
12	TRBV6-6	TRBJ1-4	TRBD1	NA	CASSRQGEKLFF	TGTGCCAGCAGTAGACAGGGAGAAAAACTGTTTTTT
12	TRBV6-5	TRBJ1-6	TRBD1	NA	CASDRGLSPLHF	TGTGCCAGCGACAGGGGGCTTTCACCCCTCCACTTT
15	TRBV27	TRBJ1-1	NA	NA	CASSLRQRGNTEAFF	TGTGCCAGCAGTTTACGGCAAAGAGGGAACACTGAAGCTTTCTTT
12	TRBV25-1	TRBJ2-7	NA	NA	CASSGSRGEQYF	TGTGCCAGCAGTGGAAGTCGGGGCGAGCAGTACTTC
18	TRBV3-1/TRBV3-2	TRBJ1-2	TRBD1	NA	CASSQVQVGGQGHYGYTF	TGTGCCAGCAGCCAAGTTCAGGTTGGGGGACAGGGCCACTATGGCTACACCTTC
13	TRBV7-2	TRBJ2-7	TRBD1	NA	CASSLDRAGEQYF	TGTGCCAGCAGCTTGGACAGGGCGGGCGAGCAGTACTTC
11	TRBV6-5	TRBJ2-3	NA	NA	CASSPRDTQYF	TGTGCCAGCAGTCCCAGGGATACGCAGTATTTT
14	TRBV28	TRBJ2-5	TRBD2	NA	CASSFRRGQETQYF	TGTGCCAGCAGTTTCAGGCGGGGGCAAGAGACCCAGTACTTC
17	TRBV6-1	TRBJ2-1	NA	NA	CASREALSGVIYNEQFF	TGTGCCAGCAGAGAAGCGTTGTCAGGGGTCATCTACAATGAGCAGTTCTTC
15	TRBV28	TRBJ2-7	TRBD2	NA	CASSMLTSGSGEQYF	TGTGCCAGCAGTATGTTAACTAGCGGGAGCGGGGAGCAGTACTTC
14	TRBV24-1	TRBJ2-2	TRBD1	NA	CATRGTGNTGELFF	TGTGCCACCAGGGGGACAGGGAACACCGGGGAGCTGTTTTTT
15	TRBV5-8	TRBJ2-5	NA	few	CASSLEGQVQETQYF	TGTGCCAGCAGCTTGGAGGGGCAGGTCCAAGAGACCCAGTACTTC
17	TRBV4-2	TRBJ1-5	NA	NA	CASSVGSGNINNQPQHF	TGTGCCAGCAGCGTAGGTTCAGGTAATATAAACAATCAGCCCCAGCATTTT
14	TRBV6-2/TRBV6-3	TRBJ1-2	NA	once	CASSYGRGSYGYTF	TGTGCCAGCAGCTATGGGAGGGGGAGTTATGGCTACACCTTC
13	TRBV28	TRBJ1-2	NA	NA	CASTTQGYSAYTF	TGTGCCAGCACCACTCAGGGCTATTCAGCCTACACCTTC
17	TRBV7-8	TRBJ1-2	TRBD1	few	CASSFTGGGGPLRGYTF	TGTGCCAGCAGCTTCACAGGGGGCGGGGGCCCACTCCGAGGCTACACCTTC
15	TRBV11-3	TRBJ2-2	TRBD1	NA	CASSEGQGYTGELFF	TGTGCCAGCAGCGAGGGACAGGGGTACACCGGGGAGCTGTTTTTT
14	TRBV6-5	TRBJ2-2	TRBD1	few	CASSAIQGTGELFF	TGTGCCAGCAGCGCGATACAGGGGACCGGGGAGCTGTTTTTT
15	TRBV7-2	TRBJ1-3	NA	NA	CASSLVGGEWGTIYF	TGTGCCAGCAGCTTAGTGGGAGGGGAGTGGGGCACCATATATTTT
16	TRBV23-1	TRBJ2-7	TRBD1	NA	CASSQFGTGGSYEQYF	TGCGCCAGCAGTCAATTTGGGACAGGGGGATCTTACGAGCAGTACTTC
15	TRBV6-5	TRBJ1-2	NA	once	CASSSPDRANYGYTF	TGTGCCAGCAGCTCTCCCGACAGAGCTAACTATGGCTACACCTTC
15	TRBV30	TRBJ1-2	NA	NA	CAWSPSGGQGYGYTF	TGTGCCTGGAGTCCTTCCGGGGGGCAGGGCTATGGCTACACCTTC
15	TRBV7-2	TRBJ2-5	TRBD2	NA	CASSFGAGVQETQYF	TGTGCCAGCAGCTTTGGCGCGGGGGTCCAAGAGACCCAGTACTTC
18	TRBV9	TRBJ1-4	NA	NA	CASSKTPSQSFPNEKLFF	TGTGCCAGCAGCAAAACCCCCTCCCAGTCGTTTCCTAATGAAAAACTGTTTTTT
11	TRBV7-2	TRBJ1-2	NA	few	CASSPGSGYTF	TGTGCCAGCAGCCCAGGTTCTGGCTACACCTTC
15	TRBV11-3	TRBJ1-3	TRBD1	few	CASSPGQGPGNTIYF	TGTGCCAGCAGCCCGGGACAGGGGCCTGGAAACACCATATATTTT
16	TRBV11-3	TRBJ2-2	NA	NA	CASSLAPGVGTGELFF	TGTGCCAGCAGCTTAGCCCCGGGAGTTGGCACCGGGGAGCTGTTTTTT
13	TRBV27	TRBJ2-7	NA	NA	CASSLSQTYEQYF	TGTGCCAGCAGTTTAAGTCAGACCTACGAGCAGTACTTC
17	TRBV10-3	TRBJ2-1	TRBD2	NA	CAISESLSRDYRNEQFF	TGTGCCATCAGTGAGTCCCTTAGCCGGGACTACCGCAATGAGCAGTTCTTC
15	TRBV4-3	TRBJ2-5	TRBD1	NA	CASSQGATGAETQYF	TGCGCCAGCAGCCAAGGTGCCACAGGGGCGGAGACCCAGTACTTC
13	TRBV19	TRBJ2-1	NA	NA	CASSIDRYNEQFF	TGTGCCAGTAGTATCGACAGGTACAATGAGCAGTTCTTC
15	TRBV5-1	TRBJ2-7	TRBD2	NA	CASSLGQREGDEQYF	TGCGCCAGCAGCTTGGGCCAGCGGGAGGGAGACGAGCAGTACTTC